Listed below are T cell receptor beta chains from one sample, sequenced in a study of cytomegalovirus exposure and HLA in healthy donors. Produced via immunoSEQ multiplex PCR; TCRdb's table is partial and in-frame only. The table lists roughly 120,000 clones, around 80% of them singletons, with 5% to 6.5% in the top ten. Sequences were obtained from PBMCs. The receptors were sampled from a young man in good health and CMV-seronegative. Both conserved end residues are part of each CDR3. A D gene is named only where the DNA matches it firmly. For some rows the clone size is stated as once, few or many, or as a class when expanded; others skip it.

cdr3_aa: CASSLVQSYEQYF; cdr3_nt: TGCGCCAGCAGCTTGGTTCAGTCCTACGAGCAGTACTTC; clone_size: -; v_call: TRBV5-1; j_call: TRBJ2-7; d_call: -
cdr3_aa: CASSMTGNEQFF; cdr3_nt: TGTGCCAGTAGTATGACGGGCAATGAGCAGTTCTTC; clone_size: -; v_call: TRBV19; j_call: TRBJ2-1; d_call: -
cdr3_aa: CAWSLWGAGANVLTF; cdr3_nt: TGTGCCTGGAGTTTGTGGGGGGCTGGGGCCAACGTCCTGACTTTC; clone_size: -; v_call: TRBV30; j_call: TRBJ2-6; d_call: -
cdr3_aa: CASSLVGTATSTDTQYF; cdr3_nt: TGCGCCAGCAGCTTGGTGGGGACAGCCACTAGCACAGATACGCAGTATTTT; clone_size: -; v_call: TRBV5-1; j_call: TRBJ2-3; d_call: TRBD1
cdr3_aa: CSARLQETQYF; cdr3_nt: TGCAGTGCTAGACTCCAAGAGACCCAGTACTTC; clone_size: -; v_call: TRBV20-1; j_call: TRBJ2-5; d_call: -
cdr3_aa: CASSRTGSGNTIYF; cdr3_nt: TGTGCCAGCAGCCGGACAGGCTCTGGAAACACCATATATTTT; clone_size: -; v_call: TRBV6-5; j_call: TRBJ1-3; d_call: TRBD1
cdr3_aa: CASSPAQGAGANVLTF; cdr3_nt: TGTGCCAGCTCGCCGGCACAGGGGGCTGGGGCCAACGTCCTGACTTTC; clone_size: -; v_call: TRBV18; j_call: TRBJ2-6; d_call: TRBD1
cdr3_aa: CSVRQGINTGELFF; cdr3_nt: TGCAGCGTTAGACAGGGGATCAACACCGGGGAGCTGTTTTTT; clone_size: -; v_call: TRBV29-1; j_call: TRBJ2-2; d_call: TRBD1
cdr3_aa: CASSPDRANYGYTF; cdr3_nt: TGTGCCAGCAGCCCGGACAGGGCGAACTATGGCTACACCTTC; clone_size: -; v_call: TRBV5-4; j_call: TRBJ1-2; d_call: TRBD1
cdr3_aa: CASSDGLAGASYEQYF; cdr3_nt: TGTGCCAGCAGTGATGGACTAGCGGGGGCTAGCTACGAGCAGTACTTC; clone_size: -; v_call: TRBV6-1; j_call: TRBJ2-7; d_call: TRBD2
cdr3_aa: CAWRSAPTIRAFF; cdr3_nt: TGTGCCTGGAGATCTGCCCCCACTATAAGGGCTTTCTTT; clone_size: few; v_call: TRBV30; j_call: TRBJ1-1; d_call: -
cdr3_aa: CASSLRQGGAEAFF; cdr3_nt: TGTGCCAGCAGTCTCCGACAGGGCGGGGCTGAAGCTTTCTTT; clone_size: -; v_call: TRBV6-5; j_call: TRBJ1-1; d_call: TRBD1
cdr3_aa: CASSPPDRGNTEAFF; cdr3_nt: TGTGCCAGCAGCCCACCCGACAGAGGAAACACTGAAGCTTTCTTT; clone_size: -; v_call: TRBV9; j_call: TRBJ1-1; d_call: -
cdr3_aa: CASSWKGGNTEAFF; cdr3_nt: TGCGCCAGCAGCTGGAAAGGGGGGAACACTGAAGCTTTCTTT; clone_size: -; v_call: TRBV5-1; j_call: TRBJ1-1; d_call: -
cdr3_aa: CSGYLDLRETQYF; cdr3_nt: TGCAGCGGATATCTAGATCTCCGAGAGACCCAGTACTTC; clone_size: -; v_call: TRBV29-1; j_call: TRBJ2-5; d_call: -
cdr3_aa: CASSPLNSGNTIYF; cdr3_nt: TGTGCCAGCAGCCCACTAAACTCTGGAAACACCATATATTTT; clone_size: few; v_call: TRBV28; j_call: TRBJ1-3; d_call: -
cdr3_aa: CASSRDTDRDSTEAFF; cdr3_nt: TGTGCCAGCAGCCGAGACACTGACAGGGACAGCACTGAAGCTTTCTTT; clone_size: -; v_call: TRBV28; j_call: TRBJ1-1; d_call: TRBD1
cdr3_aa: CASSPDRARSGNTIYF; cdr3_nt: TGTGCCAGCAGCCCTGACAGGGCCCGCTCTGGAAACACCATATATTTT; clone_size: -; v_call: TRBV6-6; j_call: TRBJ1-3; d_call: TRBD1
cdr3_aa: CASSQDLSNRPSYRQYF; cdr3_nt: TGCGCCAGCAGCCAAGATCTTAGTAACAGACCCAGTTATCGGCAGTACTTC; clone_size: -; v_call: TRBV4-3; j_call: TRBJ2-7; d_call: -
cdr3_aa: CASTHGGQLNQPQHF; cdr3_nt: TGTGCCAGTACCCACGGTGGGCAGCTCAATCAGCCCCAGCATTTT; clone_size: few; v_call: TRBV19; j_call: TRBJ1-5; d_call: -
cdr3_aa: CASSRTGVKFEAFF; cdr3_nt: TGTGCCAGCAGCCGTACAGGGGTTAAATTTGAAGCTTTCTTT; clone_size: -; v_call: TRBV7-9; j_call: TRBJ1-1; d_call: TRBD1
cdr3_aa: CASSQDYRGINQPQHF; cdr3_nt: TGCGCCAGCAGCCAAGATTACAGGGGAATCAATCAGCCCCAGCATTTT; clone_size: -; v_call: TRBV4-3; j_call: TRBJ1-5; d_call: TRBD1
cdr3_aa: CASSIYRENTEAFF; cdr3_nt: TGTGCCAGTAGTATATACAGAGAGAACACTGAAGCTTTCTTT; clone_size: -; v_call: TRBV19; j_call: TRBJ1-1; d_call: -
cdr3_aa: CASKDSFSYEQYF; cdr3_nt: TGTGCCAGCAAGGACAGCTTCTCCTACGAGCAGTACTTC; clone_size: -; v_call: TRBV28; j_call: TRBJ2-7; d_call: -